This T cell receptor (beta chain) derives from a study of post-analysis software for immune sequencing data. Study outcomes and limitations: The study found significantly lower normalized Chao1 diversity in multiple sclerosis patients than in controls. Strong co-clustering by F measure was evident for samples that had been prepared in the same batch. Controls had lower frequencies than patients of 4 or 5 TRBV segments, which included TRBV5-6, TRBV5-1 and TRBV20-1.

Trimming took 0 bases from V and 0 from J, leaving 10 bases between them. Germline loops: CDR1 LGHNA, CDR2 YSLEER. The CDR3 runs to 16 residues. About this clonotype: The antigen is unknown.

Built from TCR beta cDNA, the libraries had unique molecular identifiers in them. Once about 0.95 to 10 million T cells were used, roughly 0.5 million cDNA molecules resulted. TCRdb fed the PCR reads into MiXCR, producing one record per CDR3 protein. The table lists fewer than 600,000 distinct CDR3 sequences, approximately 45% of them singletons. The V call is TRBV4-3, the J call TRBJ2-3; D is perhaps TRBD1 (6 bases). The TCR originated in a girl between 10 and 17 years old with multiple sclerosis. The sample was blood. CDR3 coding DNA: TGCGCCAGCAGCCAAGATACCAGGGGAAGCACAGATACGCAGTATTTT. Encoded protein: CASSQDTRGSTDTQYF.